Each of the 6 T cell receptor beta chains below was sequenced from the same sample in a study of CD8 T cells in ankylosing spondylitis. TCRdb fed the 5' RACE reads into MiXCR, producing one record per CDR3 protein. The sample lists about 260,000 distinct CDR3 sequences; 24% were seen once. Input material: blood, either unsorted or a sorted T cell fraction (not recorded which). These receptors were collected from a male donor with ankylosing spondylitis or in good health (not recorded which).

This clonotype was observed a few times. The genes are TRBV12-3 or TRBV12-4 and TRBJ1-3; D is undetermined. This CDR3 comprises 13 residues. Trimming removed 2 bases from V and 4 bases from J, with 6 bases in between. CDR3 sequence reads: CASSLPSGNTIYF. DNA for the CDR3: TGTGCCAGCAGTTTACCTTCAGGAAACACCATATATTTT.

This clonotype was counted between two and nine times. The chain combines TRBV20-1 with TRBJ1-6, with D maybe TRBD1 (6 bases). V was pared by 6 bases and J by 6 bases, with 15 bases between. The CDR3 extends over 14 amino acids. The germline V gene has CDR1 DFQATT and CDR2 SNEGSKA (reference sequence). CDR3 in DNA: TGCAGTGCCCCTGAAGGACAGACTAATTCACCCCTCCACTTT. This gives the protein CSAPEGQTNSPLHF.

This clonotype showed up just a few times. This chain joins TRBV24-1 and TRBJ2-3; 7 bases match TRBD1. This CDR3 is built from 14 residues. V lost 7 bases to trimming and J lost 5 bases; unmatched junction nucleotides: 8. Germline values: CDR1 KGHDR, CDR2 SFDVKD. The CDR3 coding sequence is TGTGCCACCAGAAGGACAGGAGATGGAGATACGCAGTATTTT. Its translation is CATRRTGDGDTQYF.

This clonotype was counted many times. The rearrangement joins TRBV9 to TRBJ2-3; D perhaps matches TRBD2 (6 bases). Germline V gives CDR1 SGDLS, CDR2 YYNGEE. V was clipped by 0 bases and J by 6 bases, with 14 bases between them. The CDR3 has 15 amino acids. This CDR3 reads CASSVDGGRSDTQYF. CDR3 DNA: TGTGCCAGCAGCGTAGATGGGGGGAGGTCGGATACGCAGTATTTT.

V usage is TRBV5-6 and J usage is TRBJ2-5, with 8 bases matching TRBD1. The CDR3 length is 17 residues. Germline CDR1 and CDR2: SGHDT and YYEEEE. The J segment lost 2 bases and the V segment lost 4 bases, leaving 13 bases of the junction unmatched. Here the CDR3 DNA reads TGTGCCAGCAGCAGCGGTCAGCGGACAGGGCCTCAAGAGACCCAGTACTTC. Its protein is CASSSGQRTGPQETQYF.

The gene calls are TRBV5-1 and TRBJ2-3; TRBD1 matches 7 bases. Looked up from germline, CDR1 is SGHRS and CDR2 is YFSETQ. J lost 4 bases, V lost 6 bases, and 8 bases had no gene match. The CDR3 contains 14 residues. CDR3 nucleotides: TGCGCCAGCACGTCAGGGGGAGCGGCAGATACGCAGTATTTT. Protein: CASTSGGAADTQYF.